This entry lists 32 T cell receptor beta chains sequenced from one sample in a study of T cell changes during pregnancy in multiple sclerosis (dated by TCRdb to between 2018 and 2021). The library was made by the immunoSEQ multiplex PCR assay. In TCRdb, the immuneACCESS table is reduced to in-frame sequences with V and J assigned. These tables do not hold every clone; where another copy was compared, an unresolved V gene accounts for under half, and the others remain unexplained. Recorded for this sample are 90,000 or so clones; roughly 94% of them occurred a single time. The leading ten clones occupy about 1.6% of the sample. The source was peripheral blood, collected after pregnancy. All receptors derive from a female donor in good health, enrolled as a control in a pregnancy study.

J is TRBJ2-5 and V is TRBV6-5; D possibly corresponds to TRBD2 (7 bases). The CDR3 loop spans 14 amino acids. V gave up 5 bases and J gave up 1 base, with 11 bases separating them. Germline V gene lookup returns CDR1 MNHEY and CDR2 SVGAGI. The DNA of the CDR3 is TGTGCCAGCAGTAGGGGGGGACTCCAAGAGACCCAGTACTTC. Translation: CASSRGGLQETQYF.

On this clone itself: Other nucleotide sequences from this sample produce the same CDR3. The chain couples TRBV27 to TRBJ2-7; D is possibly TRBD2 (6 bases). V shed 2 bases and J shed 0 bases, with 8 bases lying between them. The CDR3 has 14 residues. The germline V gene has CDR1 MNHEY and CDR2 SMNVEV (reference sequence). The CDR3: CASSLSSGSYEQYF. In nucleotides, the CDR3 is TGTGCCAGCAGTTTAAGTAGCGGCTCCTACGAGCAGTACTTC.

The chain combines TRBV10-3 with TRBJ2-7; 8 bases map to TRBD1. Germline CDR1 and CDR2: ENHRY and SYGVKD. The CDR3 runs to 12 residues. Unmatched junction bases numbered 2, after V lost 8 bases and J lost 2 bases. CDR3 sequence (DNA): TGTGCCATCGGGACAGGTACCTACGAGCAGTACTTC. Translation gives CAIGTGTYEQYF.

The rearrangement links TRBV19 to TRBJ1-5, with 9 nucleotides matching TRBD1. With V trimmed by 5 bases and J by 4 bases, 9 bases remained unmatched. The CDR3 covers 16 residues. Germline loops: CDR1 LNHDA, CDR2 SQIVND (reference sequence). In nucleotides, the CDR3 is TGTGCCAGTAGTCCTCACACAGGGGGCCGAAATCAGCCCCAGCATTTT. It specifies CASSPHTGGRNQPQHF.

The chain combines TRBV7-2 with TRBJ1-2; the D gene is possibly TRBD1 (6 bases). The CDR3 contains 14 residues. V lost 3 bases and J lost 8, with 16 bases in between. CDR1 and CDR2 from the germline V gene are SGHTA and FQGNSA. DNA for the CDR3: TGTGCCAGCAGCTTTCAAGGGGGGGATAGGGGCTACACCTTC. Its protein product is CASSFQGGDRGYTF.

The chain carries TRBV25-1 and TRBJ1-2; a weak D match, TRBD1 (5 bases). The CDR3 sequence is 11 residues long. Germline V gene sequence: CDR1 MGHDK, CDR2 SYGVNS. The V gene lost 7 bases and the J gene lost 7 bases, with 10 bases spanning the gap. The CDR3 loop reads CASTDGGGYTF. CDR3 in DNA: TGTGCCAGCACAGACGGGGGTGGCTACACCTTC.

The V gene is TRBV28, the J gene TRBJ2-7, with a weak D call TRBD1 (6 bases). Deletions cut 5 bases from V and 3 bases from J, with 17 bases between. The CDR3 runs to 15 residues. CDR1 is MDHEN and CDR2 is SYDVKM in the germline V gene. CDR3 bases: TGTGCCAGCAGTCCCCTCTGGACAGACCACTACGAGCAGTACTTC. Protein: CASSPLWTDHYEQYF.

The chain links TRBV29-1 to TRBJ2-7; 9 bases fit TRBD1. The CDR3 contains 13 residues. The germline CDR1 and CDR2 sequences are SQVTM and ANQGSEA. V dropped 6 bases and J dropped 5; count of bases not matched to a gene: 8. The CDR3 sequence: CSVPGQGVNEQYF. For the CDR3, the DNA is TGCAGCGTGCCGGGACAGGGTGTTAACGAGCAGTACTTC.

This clone was observed a single time. V and J are TRBV27 and TRBJ2-1; D is possibly TRBD2 (5 bases). V gave up 9 bases and J gave up 6 bases, with 12 bases separating them. This CDR3 has 12 amino acids. Germline CDR1 and CDR2: MNHEY and SMNVEV (reference sequence). The CDR3 is CARETGSNEQFF. For the CDR3, the DNA is TGTGCCAGAGAAACGGGATCCAATGAGCAGTTCTTC.

The chain is built from TRBV2 and TRBJ2-1, with TRBD2 matching 12 bases. The CDR3 loop spans 16 amino acids. With 2 bases clipped from V and 7 bases from J, the junction kept 6 bases outside the gene matches. The germline V gene has CDR1 SNHLY and CDR2 FYNNEI. The CDR3 DNA sequence: TGTGCCAGCAGTGAACGTGTGACTAGCGGGAGAAATGAGCAGTTCTTC. This codes for CASSERVTSGRNEQFF.

This clone showed up just once. The chain has TRBV21-1 and TRBJ2-6; TRBD2 is the table's D call and was not checked against the DNA. TRBV21-1 is termed a pseudogene. The CDR3 has 19 amino acids. CDR3 amino acids: CASSKEGRVGGSGANVLTF. The CDR3 DNA sequence: TGTGCCAGCAGCAAAGAGGGCAGGGTGGGGGGCTCTGGGGCCAACGTCCTGACTTTC.

The genes are TRBV11-2 and TRBJ1-2; D is possibly TRBD1 (5 bases). The germline V and J ends were trimmed by 5 bases and 4 bases, with 14 bases remaining between them. Germline V gene lookup returns CDR1 SGHAT and CDR2 FQNNGV. This CDR3 has 14 amino acids. The CDR3 loop reads CASSPTATGYGYTF. The CDR3, as DNA: TGTGCCAGCAGCCCGACCGCTACAGGCTATGGCTACACCTTC.

This chain joins TRBV7-8 and TRBJ1-1; TRBD1 might be the D (5 bases). This CDR3 is built from 15 residues. Trimming cost V 9 bases and J 0 bases, with 17 bases left between them. In germline, CDR1 is SGHVS, CDR2 FQNEAQ. This chain's CDR3 is CARTNAGIMNTEAFF. In DNA form, the CDR3 reads TGTGCCAGGACGAACGCAGGGATTATGAACACTGAAGCTTTCTTT.

A single count supports this clone. The chain is built from TRBV5-4 and TRBJ2-7, with TRBD2 matching 9 bases. Trimming removed 3 bases from V and 4 bases from J; junction bases left unmatched: 8. Per the germline V gene, CDR1 is SGHNT and CDR2 is YYREEE (reference sequence). The CDR3 totals 15 residues. The CDR3, as DNA: TGTGCCAGCAGCTCCGAGGGACTAGCCTCATACGAGCAGTACTTC. Amino acid sequence: CASSSEGLASYEQYF.

The rearrangement links TRBV9 to TRBJ2-3; D unresolved. The CDR3 is 14 amino acids. V was pared by 5 bases and J by 5 bases, with 15 bases between. Germline values: CDR1 SGDLS, CDR2 YYNGEE. CDR3 nucleotides: TGTGCCAGCAGGGGCCACCCAGATGTAGATACGCAGTATTTT. Residues: CASRGHPDVDTQYF.

V usage is TRBV4-2 and J usage is TRBJ1-6; TRBD1 matches at 7 bases. The CDR3 is 16 amino acids. The V and J ends lost 2 bases and 9 bases, in that order; junction bases with no gene match: 10. The germline CDR1 and CDR2 sequences are LGHNA and YNFKEQ. CDR3 sequence: CASSQPRTGVGSPLHF. The CDR3 bases are TGTGCCAGCAGCCAACCTAGAACAGGGGTGGGTTCACCCCTCCACTTT.

The J gene is TRBJ2-1, the V gene TRBV5-1; the match to TRBD1 covers 10 bases. The CDR3 has 15 residues. V dropped 3 bases and J dropped 1; count of bases not matched to a gene: 1. Germline CDR1 SGHRS, CDR2 YFSETQ. CDR3 in DNA: TGCGCCAGCAGCTGGACAGGGGGGTCCTACAATGAGCAGTTCTTC. Amino acid sequence: CASSWTGGSYNEQFF.

This clone was counted once. This CDR3 is CASTQGQMNTEAFF. CDR3 sequence (DNA): TGTGCCAGCACCCAGGGGCAGATGAACACTGAAGCTTTCTTT. The V gene is TRBV2, the J gene TRBJ1-1, with D perhaps matching TRBD1 (6 bases). CDR1 SNHLY and CDR2 FYNNEI come from the germline V gene. Trimming cost V 7 bases and J 0 bases, with 12 bases left between them. The CDR3 contains 14 residues.

The V and J genes are TRBV5-4 and TRBJ2-1; D uncertain. V was trimmed by 4 bases and J by 8 bases, leaving 13 bases between them. Germline values: CDR1 SGHNT, CDR2 YYREEE (reference sequence). The CDR3 runs 13 residues. In DNA form, the CDR3 reads TGTGCCAGCAGCCTCAGAGGCCCCCATGAGCAGTTCTTC. Amino acid sequence: CASSLRGPHEQFF.

The chain couples TRBV4-2 to TRBJ2-1; possible D gene TRBD2, 6 bases. This CDR3 contains 14 residues. Germline V gene sequence: CDR1 LGHNA, CDR2 YNFKEQ. Trimming cost V 1 base and J 10 bases, with 14 bases left between them. As DNA, the CDR3 is TGTGCCAGCAGCCAAGGTTTGGACTATAGAGAGCAGTTCTTC. Translating gives CASSQGLDYREQFF.

The V call is TRBV11-3, the J call TRBJ2-7, with a possible D match to TRBD2 (6 bases). The germline V and J ends were trimmed by 1 base and 3 bases, with 13 bases remaining between them. The CDR3 runs 15 residues. Germline CDR1 is SGHNT and CDR2 is YENEEA. This CDR3 is CASSLGGGFDYEQYF. CDR3 bases: TGTGCCAGCAGCTTAGGAGGAGGGTTCGACTACGAGCAGTACTTC.

This clone was recorded only once. The rearrangement uses TRBV29-1 and TRBJ1-2, with TRBD1 matching over 9 bases. J lost 7 bases, V lost 5 bases, and 11 bases had no gene match. CDR1 is SQVTM, CDR2 ANQGSEA, per germline. This CDR3 is built from 14 residues. CDR3 region: CSVPRDRELGGYTF. DNA of the CDR3: TGCAGCGTTCCCCGGGACAGGGAGTTGGGTGGCTACACCTTC.

The J gene is TRBJ2-7, the V gene TRBV28; 10 nucleotides match TRBD2. CDR3 length: 15 amino acids. Germline V lookup: CDR1 MDHEN, CDR2 SYDVKM. V lost 3 bases to trimming and J lost 3 bases; unmatched junction nucleotides: 5. DNA of the CDR3: TGTGCCAGCAGTTTTAGCGGGGGGTCCCTCTACGAGCAGTACTTC. It is translated as CASSFSGGSLYEQYF.

The chain is built from TRBV5-5 and TRBJ2-7, with a tentative D call TRBD2 (5 bases). CDR3 length equals 14 residues. Trimming pared 6 bases from V and 3 bases from J, leaving 16 bases between. The V gene's germline CDR1 is SGHKS and CDR2 YYEKEE (reference sequence). Here the CDR3 DNA reads TGTGCCAGCACCCCGGAGGCGTGGGGCTACGAGCAGTACTTC. This gives the protein CASTPEAWGYEQYF. The entire variable domain, with the rest obtained from reference TRBV5-5 and TRBJ2-7, is as follows: DAGVTQSPTHLIKTRGQQVTLRCSPISGHKSVSWYQQVLGQGPQFIFQYYEKEERGRGNFPDRFSARQFPNYSSELNVNALLLGDSALYLCASTPEAWGYEQYFGPGTRLTVT.

This clone has a single count. The chain carries TRBV11-1 and TRBJ2-5, with 10 bases identical to TRBD1. The germline gives CDR1 SGHAT, CDR2 FQDESV (reference sequence). V shed 4 bases and J 5 bases; nucleotides not matched to a gene: 4. This CDR3 spans 14 amino acids. The CDR3 sequence: CASSSTGGAETQYF. The DNA of the CDR3 is TGTGCCAGCAGCTCGACAGGGGGCGCGGAGACCCAGTACTTC.

The chain uses TRBV5-1 and TRBJ2-7; TRBD2 aligns across 7 bases. Germline values: CDR1 SGHRS, CDR2 YFSETQ. Trimming cost V 4 bases and J 3 bases; bases outside gene matches: 7. This CDR3 is built from 14 residues. CDR3 in amino acids: CASSPIGGNYEQYF. DNA of the CDR3: TGCGCCAGCAGCCCAATCGGGGGGAACTACGAGCAGTACTTC.

The genes are TRBV7-8 and TRBJ2-7; 11 positions agree with TRBD1. The CDR3 contains 15 residues. J was trimmed by 5 bases and V by 4 bases; bases with no gene match: 7. CDR1 SGHVS and CDR2 FQNEAQ come from the germline V gene. In DNA form, the CDR3 reads TGTGCCAGCAGCTCCCGGACAGGGGGCATGGACGAGCAGTACTTC. It specifies CASSSRTGGMDEQYF.

The chain couples TRBV28 to TRBJ1-1, with D tentatively TRBD1 (5 bases). Trimming cost V 3 bases and J 4 bases, with 15 bases left between them. The CDR3 covers 15 residues. Germline V lookup: CDR1 MDHEN, CDR2 SYDVKM. The CDR3 is CASSFRTGQGTEAFF. CDR3 in DNA: TGTGCCAGCAGTTTTAGGACGGGCCAGGGCACTGAAGCTTTCTTT.

The V and J genes are TRBV18 and TRBJ2-7; D unresolved. This CDR3 has 13 residues. Germline values: CDR1 KGHSH, CDR2 LQKENI. Deletions cut 2 bases from V and 7 bases from J, with 12 bases between. CDR3 in amino acids: CASSPELSREQYF. Here the CDR3 DNA reads TGTGCCAGCTCACCAGAGCTGTCGAGAGAGCAGTACTTC. Full variable domain (remainder filled in from reference TRBV18 and TRBJ2-7): NAGVMQNPRHLVRRRGQEARLRCSPMKGHSHVYWYRQLPEEGLKFMVYLQKENIIDESGMPKERFSAEFPKEGPSILRIQQVVRGDSAAYFCASSPELSREQYFGPGTRLTVT.

The chain links TRBV29-1 to TRBJ2-7, with 9 bases lining up with TRBD2. Germline V CDR1 and CDR2: SQVTM, ANQGSEA. The CDR3 spans 13 residues. The V segment lost 4 bases and the J segment 5 bases; nucleotides outside the gene matches: 6. CDR3 nucleotides: TGCAGCGTTGGCGGGAGGGCCGTGAACGAGCAGTACTTC. The encoded protein is CSVGGRAVNEQYF.

This chain joins TRBV5-1 and TRBJ2-1; D is unclear. The CDR3 consists of 14 residues. With 2 bases removed from V and 7 bases from J, the gap between germline ends came to 13 bases. Per the germline V gene, CDR1 is SGHRS and CDR2 is YFSETQ. In DNA, the CDR3 is TGCGCCAGCAGCTTAGGTTATCCCGGGAATGAGCAGTTCTTC. This sequence encodes CASSLGYPGNEQFF. The full variable domain, its missing parts supplied by reference TRBV5-1 and TRBJ2-1, is KAGVTQTPRYLIKTRGQQVTLSCSPISGHRSVSWYQQTPGQGLQFLFEYFSETQRNKGNFPGRFSGRQFSNSRSEMNVSTLELGDSALYLCASSLGYPGNEQFFGPGTRLTVL.

The chain combines TRBV13 with TRBJ2-1, with D unclear. Germline-derived CDR1 and CDR2 are PRHDT and FYEKMQ (reference sequence). V was shortened by 5 bases and J by 0 bases, with 8 bases between the two germline ends. This CDR3 is 14 amino acids long. In DNA, the CDR3 is TGTGCCAGCAGCCCGCTGAGCTCCTACAATGAGCAGTTCTTC. Translating it yields CASSPLSSYNEQFF.